This is a list of T cell receptor beta chains from one sample in a study of T cells in Graves' hyperthyroidism and ophthalmopathy. TCRdb re-analysed the multiplex PCR reads in MiXCR, keeping a single row per CDR3 protein. The sample yields about 300,000 distinct CDR3 sequences, roughly 13% seen once. The specimen was blood. These receptors were collected from a young woman with Graves' hyperthyroidism that later progressed to Graves' ophthalmopathy. CDR3s include the opening cysteine and the closing phenylalanine or tryptophan. The D gene is left open where the match is weak. The listing skips clone size in some rows; elsewhere it reads once, few, many or a size class.

clone_size j_call d_call v_call cdr3_nt cdr3_aa
few TRBJ2-2 - TRBV24-1 TGTGCCACCAGGAAGGCTGAGAACACCGGGGAGCTGTTTTTT CATRKAENTGELFF
- TRBJ1-3 - TRBV5-6 TGTGCCAGCAGCTTGGATTCCGGGGCGGGTGGAAACACCATATATTTT CASSLDSGAGGNTIYF
many TRBJ2-1 - TRBV7-2 TGTGCCAGCAGCTTATTTAGGTACAATGAGCAGTTCTTC CASSLFRYNEQFF
many TRBJ2-7 TRBD2 TRBV3-1 TGTGCCAGCAGCCTCGGGACTAGCGCCTTCTACGAGCAGTACTTC CASSLGTSAFYEQYF
many TRBJ1-1 - TRBV20-1 TGCAGTGCCGTATTAGATTTTTTGAACACTGAAGCTTTCTTT CSAVLDFLNTEAFF
many TRBJ2-1 - TRBV12-3/TRBV12-4 TGTGCCAGCAGTCCCCCTTCCCATGAGCAGTTCTTC CASSPPSHEQFF
many TRBJ2-1 - TRBV6-1 TGTGCCACTGCCCCCTCCTACAATGAGCAGTTCTTC CATAPSYNEQFF
- TRBJ1-4 - TRBV9 TGTGCCAGCAGCGGATGGGGGCAGCCTAATGAAAAACTGTTTTTT CASSGWGQPNEKLFF
many TRBJ2-5 TRBD2 TRBV6-2/TRBV6-3 TGTGCCAGCAGTACCCGGGTAGCGGGAAAGGAGACCCAGTACTTC CASSTRVAGKETQYF
many TRBJ2-7 TRBD2 TRBV2 TGTGCCAGCCTAGCGGGAGTGTGGTACGAGCAGTACTTC CASLAGVWYEQYF
few TRBJ2-6 - TRBV30 TGTGCCTGGAGTGTACTACGAACAGGGAAGGCCAACGTCCTGACTTTC CAWSVLRTGKANVLTF
many TRBJ1-1 - TRBV6-2/TRBV6-3 TGTGCCAGCAAATGGGGCGGTGGCACTGAAGCTTTCTTT CASKWGGGTEAFF
many TRBJ2-7 TRBD1 TRBV5-5 TGTGCCAGCAGCTTGGGAACCGGGACAGGGGGTCACGAGCAGTACTTC CASSLGTGTGGHEQYF
many TRBJ1-2 TRBD1 TRBV7-8 TGTGCCAGCAGTCAAAACAGGGGCCAGGGCTATGGCTACACCTTC CASSQNRGQGYGYTF
many TRBJ2-1 TRBD2 TRBV28 TGTGCCAGCAGTTCGCCGGCGAGCGGGAGTTATAATGAGCAGTTCTTC CASSSPASGSYNEQFF
few TRBJ1-5 - TRBV19 TGTGCCAGTAGTCGAGGGGAAAATCAGCCCCAGCATTTT CASSRGENQPQHF
once TRBJ2-1 - TRBV4-1 TGCGCCAGCAGCCAAGTTTCGGGCTCGAGCTCCTACAATGAGCAGTTCTTC CASSQVSGSSSYNEQFF
many TRBJ1-3 - TRBV3-1 TGTGCCAGCAGCCCAGGCACAGGTGCGGGAAACACCATATATTTT CASSPGTGAGNTIYF
many TRBJ2-2 TRBD1 TRBV7-8 TGTGCCAGCAGCGGGGGGGGGACAGGGGAGAAATGGCTGTTTTTT CASSGGGTGEKWLFF
many TRBJ2-1 - TRBV13 TGTGCCAGCAGTGGGGGCGTCTCCTACAATGAGCAGTTCTTC CASSGGVSYNEQFF
- TRBJ2-2 - TRBV7-2 TGTGCCAGCAGCTCCATTCCGAACACCGGGGAGCTGTTTTTT CASSSIPNTGELFF
- TRBJ2-7 - TRBV5-1 TGTGCCAGCAGCTTACCGGGACTCGAGCAGTACTTC CASSLPGLEQYF
many TRBJ1-1 TRBD1 TRBV28 TGTGCCAGCAGTTTAGAGGGGGCTGGCACTGAAGCTTTCTTT CASSLEGAGTEAFF
many TRBJ2-7 TRBD2 TRBV7-2 TGTGCCAGCAGCTTAGAGCGGGGCAGCACCTACGAGCAGTACTTC CASSLERGSTYEQYF
many TRBJ2-1 - TRBV6-1 TGTGCCAGCAGTCACAAATCCGGGGCACAAGAAGTGGCCGGTGAGCAGTTCTTC CASSHKSGAQEVAGEQFF
- TRBJ2-1 TRBD2 TRBV5-1 TGCGCCAGCAGCCTAAAGGCGACTAGCGGGAGGGCCGGTGTCCGTGGTTATGAGCAGTTCTTC CASSLKATSGRAGVRGYEQFF
many TRBJ2-7 TRBD2 TRBV6-5 TGTGCCAGCAGTTACTCGAGTGGGACTAGCGACTACGAGCAGTACTTC CASSYSSGTSDYEQYF
many TRBJ2-3 - TRBV7-2 TGTGCCAGCAGCTTAGTGGGGTACACAGATACGCAGTATTTT CASSLVGYTDTQYF